The sequence of this TCR beta chain was determined in a study of long-term antiretroviral therapy in people with HIV. Study-level findings and limits: Narrower CDR3 length ranges marked HIV repertoires relative to controls.

V was clipped by 3 bases and J by 0 bases, with 14 bases between them. The CDR3 has 16 residues. CDR1 and CDR2 from the germline V gene are SGHTA and FQGTGA. The table lists this clone with a count of one. Its specificity is unknown. Survey-level immunoSEQ v3.0 assays were run. Target depth was roughly 40,000-55,000 T-cell genomes per sample. Generated by immunoSEQ multiplex PCR, the TCRdb table keeps only in-frame clones and is missing some. The repertoire holds 13,000 or so clones, with around 77% as singletons. The source material was unsorted PBMCs, sampled 1.3 years after starting antiretroviral therapy. This chain uses TRBV7-3 with TRBJ1-2, with D perhaps TRBD1 (5 bases). This receptor was taken from a woman younger than 35 with HIV. CDR3 protein: CASSFMGGPANYGYTF. The CDR3 region has the DNA TGTGCCAGCAGCTTTATGGGGGGTCCGGCTAACTATGGCTACACCTTC.